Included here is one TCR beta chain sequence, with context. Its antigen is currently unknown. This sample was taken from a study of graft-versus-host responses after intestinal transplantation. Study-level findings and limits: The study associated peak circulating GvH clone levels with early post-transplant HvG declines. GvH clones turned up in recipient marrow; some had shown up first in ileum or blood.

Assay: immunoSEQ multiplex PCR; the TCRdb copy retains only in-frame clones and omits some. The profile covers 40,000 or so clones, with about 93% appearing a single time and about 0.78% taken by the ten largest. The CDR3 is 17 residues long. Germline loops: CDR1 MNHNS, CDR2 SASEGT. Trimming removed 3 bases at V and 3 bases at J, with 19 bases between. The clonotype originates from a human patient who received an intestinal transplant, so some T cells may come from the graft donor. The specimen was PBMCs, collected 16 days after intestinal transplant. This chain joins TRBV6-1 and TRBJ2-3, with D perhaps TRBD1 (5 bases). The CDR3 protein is CASSDFGGVAGTDTQYF. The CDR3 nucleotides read TGTGCCAGCAGTGATTTCGGCGGTGTTGCAGGGACAGATACGCAGTATTTT.